A single sample is the source of the 8 T cell receptor beta chains below, sequenced in a study of CD8 T cells in Susac syndrome. It was with random hexamers that about 0.45 to 1 ug RNA was reverse transcribed. Via MiXCR, TCRdb re-called the immunoSEQ multiplex PCR reads, giving one row per CDR3 protein. The profile shows 120,000 to 150,000 distinct CDR3 sequences, approximately 95% of them singletons. Sequencing was performed on CD8+ T cells from PBMCs. The receptor source for this set is a human donor in good health.

The V gene is TRBV19, the J gene TRBJ2-7, with D hard to call. The germline CDR1 and CDR2 sequences are LNHDA and SQIVND (reference sequence). The CDR3 length is 13 residues. Trimming left V 3 bases short and J 3 bases short, with 9 bases between. CDR3 nucleotide sequence: TGTGCCAGTAGTATCGGCAACAACTACGAGCAGTACTTC. Translated: CASSIGNNYEQYF.

This chain connects TRBV2 to TRBJ2-5, with unresolved D. Deletions cut 3 bases from V and 1 base from J, with 9 bases between. This CDR3 comprises 14 residues. Germline V CDR1 and CDR2: SNHLY, FYNNEI. The CDR3 reads CASSELNSQETQYF. In nucleotides, the CDR3 is TGTGCCAGCAGTGAGCTTAACAGCCAAGAGACCCAGTACTTC.

This chain connects TRBV9 to TRBJ2-7; 10 bases match TRBD2. This CDR3 is built from 17 residues. V dropped 3 bases and J dropped 7; count of bases not matched to a gene: 16. CDR1 SGDLS and CDR2 YYNGEE come from the germline V gene. The CDR3 bases are TGTGCCAGCAGCGCAGAGAGAGGAGCGGGAGGGCCTCGGGAGCAGTACTTC. Protein product: CASSAERGAGGPREQYF.

J is TRBJ2-1 and V is TRBV11-3; 7 bases align to TRBD2. Germline values: CDR1 SGHNT, CDR2 YENEEA. The J segment lost 8 bases and the V segment lost 0 bases, leaving 1 base of the junction unmatched. The CDR3 has 13 residues. The CDR3 loop is CASSLDAGDEQFF. Here the CDR3 DNA reads TGTGCCAGCAGCTTAGATGCGGGGGATGAGCAGTTCTTC.

A few counts support this clonotype. This rearrangement joins TRBV29-1 to TRBJ2-7; tentative D call: TRBD1 (5 bases). V dropped 4 bases and J dropped 3 bases, with 19 bases sitting between them. CDR1 SQVTM and CDR2 ANQGSEA come from the germline V gene. The CDR3 consists of 15 residues. In DNA form, the CDR3 reads TGCAGCGTTGTGTATGATCAGGGATTATACTACGAGCAGTACTTC. Its protein is CSVVYDQGLYYEQYF.

This rearrangement joins TRBV27 to TRBJ2-7; D gene ambiguous. Trimming removed 3 bases at V and 3 bases at J, with 9 bases between. This CDR3 is built from 13 residues. Germline V gives CDR1 MNHEY, CDR2 SMNVEV (reference sequence). CDR3 nucleotides: TGTGCCAGCAGTTTGTCTATTAGCTACGAGCAGTACTTC. Translation gives CASSLSISYEQYF.

V is TRBV12-3 or TRBV12-4 and J is TRBJ2-7, with D possibly matching TRBD2 (5 bases). The CDR3 covers 13 residues. The V end lost 3 bases, the J end lost 7 bases, and 13 bases lay between the germline ends. DNA of the CDR3: TGTGCCAGCAGTTTCGCGGGCCGCGGTGAGCAGTACTTC. It codes for CASSFAGRGEQYF.

CDR3 sequence reads: CASFQWPGANTGELFF. CDR3 coding DNA: TGTGCCAGCTTCCAGTGGCCAGGGGCGAACACCGGGGAGCTGTTTTTT. This chain links TRBV11-2 with TRBJ2-2; tentatively, D is TRBD1 (6 bases). Germline loops: CDR1 SGHAT, CDR2 FQNNGV. The CDR3 is made up of 16 amino acids. The V gene lost 8 bases and the J gene lost 0 bases, with 16 bases spanning the gap.